This TCR beta chain was retrieved from a study of cytomegalovirus exposure and HLA in healthy donors. Study-wide background: Unique TCR beta sequences numbering 120 million or so came from around 180 million T cells in an earlier analysis. Study-level points and caveats: Accounts indicate the classifier identified cytomegalovirus status with strong specificity and sensitivity. Later analysis identified 15,000 to 20,000 TCR beta sequences associated with HLA alleles, using a false discovery rate threshold of 0.05.

This clone was seen only a few times. Its antigen is unidentified. CDR1 is SGDLS, CDR2 YYNGEE, per germline. The CDR3 length is 15 residues. V shed 0 bases and J 5 bases; nucleotides not matched to a gene: 6. Primers for the PCR totalled 60 Vbeta and 13 Jbeta. Data came from immunoSEQ multiplex PCR; TCRdb stores just in-frame clones and leaves some out. Of about 120,000 clones listed, roughly 83% were seen once; the top ten hold approximately 4.5%. This clonotype originated in a man between 25 and 39 years old in good health and CMV-seropositive. The chain has TRBV9 and TRBJ2-7; 9 nucleotides agree with TRBD1. The sequenced sample was PBMCs. CDR3 sequence: CASSVGGTGINEQYF. The CDR3 DNA sequence: TGTGCCAGCAGCGTAGGGGGGACAGGGATCAACGAGCAGTACTTC. The variable domain in full, completed from reference TRBV9 and TRBJ2-7, reads DSGVTQTPKHLITATGQRVTLRCSPRSGDLSVYWYQQSLDQGLQFLIQYYNGEERAKGNILERFSAQQFPDLHSELNLSSLELGDSALYFCASSVGGTGINEQYFGPGTRLTVT.